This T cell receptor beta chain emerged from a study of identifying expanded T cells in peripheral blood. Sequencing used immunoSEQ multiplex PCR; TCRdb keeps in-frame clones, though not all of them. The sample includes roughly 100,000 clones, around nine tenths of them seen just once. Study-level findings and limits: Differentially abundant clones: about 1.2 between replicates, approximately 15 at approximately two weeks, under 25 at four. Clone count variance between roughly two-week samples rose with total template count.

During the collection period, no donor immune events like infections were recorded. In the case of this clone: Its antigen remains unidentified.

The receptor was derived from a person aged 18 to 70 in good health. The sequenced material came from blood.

CDR3 DNA: TGCGCCAGCAGCCAGGGGGGGATCAATAGCAATCAGCCCCAGCATTTT. This sequence encodes CASSQGGINSNQPQHF. The rearrangement links TRBV4-1 to TRBJ1-5; TRBD1 is a possible D gene (5 bases). Germline CDR1 and CDR2: MGHRA and YSYEKL. Trimming shortened V by 3 bases and J by 0 bases, and 12 bases separated the two germline ends. This CDR3 has 16 residues.